This TCR beta chain stems from a study of T cells in Graves' hyperthyroidism and ophthalmopathy. Study in general: Peripheral blood draws took place at initial diagnosis, ahead of any treatment.

Regarding this clonotype: Its antigen is currently unknown.

The diagnoses drew upon clinical symptoms, serum thyroxine and TRAb, thyroid ultrasound and orbital computed tomography. RNA transcripts yielded amplified TCR beta CDR3 regions. Using the HTBI primer set, a first-round RT-PCR was run on the TCR CDR3. TCRdb used MiXCR to reprocess the multiplex PCR reads, holding one entry per CDR3 protein. The repertoire includes hundreds of thousands of distinct CDR3 sequences, roughly 20% of them detected once, and around a third sits in the top ten. Study observations and caveats: Most thyroid-expanded clonotypes above 0.001 were also found in blood. A model using 13 V-J features told ophthalmopathy apart from stable hyperthyroidism.

The germline CDR1 and CDR2 sequences are SGHDN and FVKESK. Trimming cost V 0 bases and J 3 bases, with 9 bases left between them. The CDR3 covers 14 residues. V gene TRBV14 combines with J gene TRBJ2-7; no reliable D call. The sequenced material came from blood. The sequence was collected from a man younger than 40 with Graves' ophthalmopathy. In DNA, the CDR3 is TGTGCCAGCAGCCAAGAAGCGCTTAACTACGAGCAGTACTTC. Its protein is CASSQEALNYEQYF.